The T cell receptor beta chain described here comes from a study of CD4 and CD8 cells across lung adenocarcinoma regions (dated by TCRdb to the late 2010s). About the full investigation: The study examined intratumor heterogeneity of the T cell receptor repertoire by comparing tumor centers with tumor margins.

Patients with localized lung adenocarcinoma, a subtype of non-small cell lung cancer, were used as donors. The margins of localized lung adenocarcinomas were where the samples came from. For TCR repertoire analysis, CD8+ T cells from tumor tissue were profiled apart from CD4+ T cells. Receptors were amplified or captured by PCR. The reads were generated on a HiSeq X Ten. Using fastp at Q25 and MiXCR, TCRdb reprocessed the public reads and kept productive beta chains. Rows are combined by CDR3 protein, so each entry shows the most common genes and DNA. The sample has over 15,000 distinct CDR3 sequences on record, about 53% of them singletons. 34% of the sample is in the top ten clones. The CDR3, from cysteine to phenylalanine, totals 17 residues. CDR3 DNA is the only sequence kept; it has 51 bases, read in frame from the first base. Ends trimmed: V by 4 bases, J by 3 bases; bases unmatched to a gene: 10.

Note on this clonotype: Its binding antigen is unknown. Qualities for individual bases were not recorded, and no much larger clone is one base off.

The V gene is TRBV5-3 and the J gene is TRBJ2-1, and TRBD2 matches 10 of the central bases. TRBV5-3 qualifies as an ORF whose function is uncertain. The material sequenced was CD8+ T cells from the margin of a lung tumor. Interpreted using the paper, the cell subset or site label stands for: tumor margin region. The sequence was obtained from a male donor with lung adenocarcinoma. The CD4 and CD8 labels of this study may be unreliable. The CDR3 protein sequence reads: CARSQWTSGIHYNEQFF. The DNA sequence follows: TGTGCCAGAAGCCAATGGACTAGCGGAATCCACTACAATGAGCAGTTCTTC.